The 6 T cell receptor beta chains reported below all come from one sample, sequenced in a study of T cells in Graves' hyperthyroidism and ophthalmopathy. Researchers amplified the TCR beta CDR3 regions from RNA transcripts. A set of HTBI primers served as the primers for a first-round RT-PCR of the TCR CDR3. TCRdb reanalysed the multiplex PCR reads using MiXCR and keeps one entry per CDR3 protein. The sample lists under 600,000 distinct CDR3 sequences, 16% occurring once. Sequences were obtained from blood. The receptors stem from a middle-aged woman with Graves' ophthalmopathy.

The V gene is TRBV7-9, the J gene TRBJ2-3, with no clear D. The CDR3 is 13 residues long. In germline, CDR1 is SEHNR, CDR2 FQNEAQ (reference sequence). V shed 6 bases and J shed 0 bases, with 7 bases lying between them. CDR3 region: CASRDPSTDTQYF. The CDR3 nucleotides are TGTGCCAGCAGGGATCCCAGCACAGATACGCAGTATTTT. Filled out from reference TRBV7-9 and TRBJ2-3, the complete variable domain reads DTGVSQNPRHKITKRGQNVTFRCDPISEHNRLYWYRQTLGQGPEFLTYFQNEAQLEKSRLLSDRFSAERPKGSFSTLEIQRTEQGDSAMYLCASRDPSTDTQYFGPGTRLTVL.

V is TRBV5-1 and J is TRBJ2-1; TRBD2 might be the D (5 bases). Germline loops: CDR1 SGHRS, CDR2 YFSETQ. Trimming removed 1 base from V and 6 bases from J, with 8 bases in between. This CDR3 region has 13 residues. CDR3 in amino acids: CASSLQLGNEQFF. The CDR3 region has the DNA TGCGCCAGCAGCTTGCAACTAGGCAATGAGCAGTTCTTC.

This clonotype was detected once. This sequence may be a read error, since a much larger clone differs from it by one base. This is likely a read error, given that the CDR3 carries no conserved phenylalanine or tryptophan at its end. The chain joins TRBV20-1 to TRBJ2-1; D ambiguous. The V end was cut by 6 bases, the J end by 5 bases, with 5 bases between. CDR1 is DFQATT, CDR2 SNEGSKA, per germline (reference sequence). The CDR3 covers 10 residues. In DNA form, the CDR3 reads TGCAGTGCGGGCCACAATGAGCAGTTCTCC. Protein sequence: CSAGHNEQFS.

This clonotype appeared many times. The chain has TRBV2 and TRBJ2-1; D possibly corresponds to TRBD1 (6 bases). Per the germline V gene, CDR1 is SNHLY and CDR2 is FYNNEI. V lost 8 bases and J lost 6, with 20 bases in between. CDR3 length equals 15 residues. The CDR3 coding sequence is TGTGCCAGCGCATACACAATCACAGGGTTCAATGAGCAGTTCTTC. Its protein is CASAYTITGFNEQFF.

This clonotype was recorded a few times. This chain connects TRBV9 to TRBJ2-1; D possibly corresponds to TRBD1 (6 bases). The CDR3 has 16 residues. The V gene's germline CDR1 is SGDLS and CDR2 YYNGEE. Trimming pared 3 bases from V and 9 bases from J, leaving 22 bases between. The CDR3 DNA is TGTGCCAGCAGCGCGCCCAGGGGCCATCTTGGGAGTGAGCAGTTCTTC. Translation gives CASSAPRGHLGSEQFF.

This clonotype has only a few counts. The CDR3 reads CASSLGYPPGEQFF. The CDR3 DNA is TGTGCCAGCAGCTTAGGTTACCCCCCGGGGGAGCAGTTCTTC. J is TRBJ2-1 and V is TRBV7-2; D may be TRBD2 (5 bases). V lost 1 base to trimming and J lost 10 bases, with 14 bases between them. The CDR3 runs to 14 residues. Germline V gene data show CDR1 as SGHTA and CDR2 as FQGNSA.